This T cell receptor beta chain was found in a study of blood T cell repertoires in COVID-19 (dated by TCRdb to about 2020). Concerning the study at large: Samples covering the acute and convalescent phases of COVID-19 were provided by collaborators in the United States, Italy and Spain. The prospective study material was composed of cDNA or gDNA derived from T cells, B-cell-depleted T cells, or PBMCs. Where HLA class I and class II types were available, the types were taken from metadata supplied by the sample provider, not from assay-based typing. The samples were drawn from two sources: the first 160 participants of the ongoing ImmuneRACE study, and fewer than 1,500 subjects contributed by 6 global collaborators. Subjects who had been exposed to COVID-19, were actively infected with it, or had recovered from it provided the deeply sampled blood TCRbeta repertoires that made up the dataset. The sample metadata nearly always contained a de-identified subject ID, COVID-19 status, age in years and sex. The repertoires were released in a freely available public database intended as a resource for research on the immune response to SARS-CoV-2.

As for this clone: The antigen it binds to is not known. Per-base quality was not reported, and no clone a single base away is much larger than it.

A second Seattle source provided samples from volunteer blood donors who had recovered from COVID-19. Each collaborating institution followed its own protocols to collect whole blood in K2EDTA tubes. For TCRbeta analysis, collaborator samples were shipped as frozen whole blood, as isolated PBMCs, or as DNA extracted from either sample type. Here is what the overall study found, with its caveats: The quantity of clinical and demographic metadata differed by source and by participant and was supplied without curation.

The immunoSEQ Assay, a bias-controlled multiplex PCR, was used to amplify TCRbeta CDR3 regions from genomic DNA. In the authors' own workflow: The number of nucleated cells in each sample was estimated from the amplification of reference gene primers within the assay. Sequence reads were collapsed and filtered to measure the absolute abundance of every unique TCRbeta CDR3 rearrangement. For each sample, productive Simpson clonality was calculated as the square root of Simpson's diversity index over productive rearrangements. Entries here come from immuneACCESS through TCRdb and include only in-frame sequences with V and J called. Some clones fail to appear in such tables; in the studies checked, an unresolved V gene covers under half of the shortfall, and the cause of the remainder is unknown. D and trimming were read from the DNA, whereas the V and J calls and clone size are those reported in that table. The sample data list approximately 240,000 clones, and more than 70% of these were observed just once. The leading ten clones occupy 2.1% of the sample.

Sequencing was done on a sample of peripheral blood. The source of this sequence is a woman in her forties who had recovered from COVID-19.

The sequence in DNA is TGTGCCAGCAGTTCAACCGGGACAGGGTCCGCTGGAAACACCATATATTTT. Protein translation: CASSSTGTGSAGNTIYF. Rearrangement joined TRBV27 to TRBJ1-3; the junction holds 9 bases that match TRBD1. The CDR3, from cysteine to phenylalanine, totals 17 residues. The CDR3 DNA has 51 bases and is translated from base 1. Reading the germline V gene (reference sequence) gives CDR1 MNHEY and CDR2 SMNVEV. V has 4 bases trimmed and J has 2 bases trimmed; junction bases matching no gene number 9.